The source of this T cell receptor beta chain is a study of blood T cell repertoires in COVID-19. Data came from immunoSEQ multiplex PCR; TCRdb stores just in-frame clones and leaves some out. This sample yields 250,000 to 350,000 clones, of which about four fifths are seen a single time; more than 1.2% belongs to the top ten. In germline, CDR1 is SGHTA, CDR2 FQGNSA. CDR3 size: 18 residues. Unmatched junction bases numbered 6, after V lost 1 base and J lost 1 base. This sequence was found in a human donor with COVID-19, enrolled during active disease. The donor label of this sample is uncertain. The chain couples TRBV7-2 to TRBJ2-2, with TRBD2 identical over 10 bases. The sample was peripheral blood. The chain's CDR3 is CASSLDSVAGGNTGELFF. CDR3 sequence (DNA): TGTGCCAGCAGCTTAGATTCTGTAGCGGGAGGGAACACCGGGGAGCTGTTTTTT.